The rows below give T cell receptor beta chains drawn from one sample of a study of post-analysis software for immune sequencing data. In TCRdb, the PCR reads were re-called with MiXCR into one record per CDR3 protein. Of hundreds of thousands of distinct CDR3 sequences listed, roughly 27% are singletons. The sequencing sample was made of blood. Receptors were obtained from a girl aged 10 to 17 with multiple sclerosis. The CDR3 runs from the conserved cysteine through the conserved F or W. The D gene is left open where the match is weak. Size is omitted from some rows. Given values are once, few, many or a class for expanded clones.

TRBJ2-2 | - | TRBV12-3/TRBV12-4 | - | CASSPRTAPNGELFF | TGTGCCAGCAGCCCACGGACAGCGCCGAACGGGGAGCTGTTTTTT
TRBJ2-5 | few | TRBV7-9 | - | CASSLVPTEETQYF | TGTGCCAGCAGCTTAGTCCCCACCGAAGAGACCCAGTACTTC
TRBJ2-5 | - | TRBV24-1 | - | CATSDSGREETQYF | TGTGCCACCAGTGATTCGGGCAGAGAAGAGACCCAGTACTTC
TRBJ2-1 | few | TRBV7-9 | TRBD2 | CASSSDGGGVNEQFF | TGTGCCAGCAGCTCCGATGGCGGGGGGGTGAATGAGCAGTTCTTC
TRBJ1-5 | few | TRBV7-6 | TRBD1 | CASSLGGSQPQHF | TGTGCCAGCAGTTTAGGGGGCAGCCAGCCCCAGCATTTT
TRBJ1-6 | - | TRBV27 | - | CASSPRFSSPLHF | TGTGCCAGCAGTCCTCGGTTTAGTTCACCCCTCCACTTT
TRBJ1-1 | - | TRBV20-1 | - | CSVHRTGHTEAFF | TGCAGTGTCCACCGGACGGGACACACTGAAGCTTTCTTT
TRBJ1-5 | few | TRBV7-2 | - | CASSLVVLTHNQPQHF | TGTGCCAGCAGCTTAGTCGTTTTGACCCACAATCAGCCCCAGCATTTT
TRBJ1-6 | - | TRBV5-1 | TRBD1 | CASSPGQFRNSPLHF | TGCGCCAGCAGCCCGGGACAGTTCCGTAATTCACCCCTCCACTTT
TRBJ2-7 | - | TRBV29-1 | - | CGVGPQGPTYEQYF | TGCGGCGTTGGGCCCCAGGGACCTACCTACGAGCAGTACTTC
TRBJ1-1 | - | TRBV20-1 | - | CSARDGRLEPSNTEAFF | TGCAGTGCTAGAGATGGTCGGTTGGAACCCTCGAACACTGAAGCTTTCTTT
TRBJ2-7 | - | TRBV5-5 | TRBD1 | CASSLGSRGTGGLEQYF | TGTGCCAGCAGCTTGGGGAGTCGAGGGACAGGGGGCCTCGAGCAGTACTTC
TRBJ1-5 | - | TRBV7-2 | - | CASSLRSGSNQPQHF | TGTGCCAGCAGCTTAAGGTCCGGTAGCAATCAGCCCCAGCATTTT
TRBJ1-1 | - | TRBV6-5 | - | CASGKEARNTEAFF | TGTGCCAGCGGGAAGGAAGCAAGGAACACTGAAGCTTTCTTT
TRBJ2-1 | few | TRBV6-5 | TRBD2 | CASSFRGLAEVNEQFF | TGTGCCAGCAGTTTTCGGGGACTAGCGGAAGTCAATGAGCAGTTCTTC
TRBJ1-1 | - | TRBV12-3/TRBV12-4 | - | CASSQSGGARAFF | TGTGCCAGCAGTCAGTCTGGGGGGGCGCGCGCTTTCTTT
TRBJ1-6 | - | TRBV14 | TRBD1 | CASSPGQGHNSPLHF | TGTGCCAGCAGCCCAGGACAGGGTCATAATTCACCCCTCCACTTT
TRBJ1-6 | few | TRBV19 | - | CASSQGFYNSPLHF | TGTGCCAGTAGCCAGGGGTTCTACAATTCACCCCTCCACTTT
TRBJ2-5 | - | TRBV20-1 | TRBD2 | CSAALAGETQYF | TGCAGTGCTGCACTAGCGGGAGAGACCCAGTACTTC
TRBJ1-6 | - | TRBV7-2 | - | CASSDMGPNSPLHF | TGTGCCAGCAGCGACATGGGCCCAAATTCACCCCTCCACTTT
TRBJ2-3 | - | TRBV6-4 | TRBD1 | CASSEQGWDTQYF | TGTGCCAGCAGTGAACAGGGGTGGGATACGCAGTATTTT
TRBJ2-5 | many | TRBV29-1 | - | CSVAYDLETQYF | TGCAGCGTTGCCTATGACTTAGAGACCCAGTACTTC
TRBJ2-3 | - | TRBV5-1 | TRBD2 | CACSRGASGGPGADTQYF | TGCGCCTGCAGCCGGGGCGCTAGCGGGGGGCCCGGTGCAGATACGCAGTATTTT
TRBJ1-5 | few | TRBV10-3 | - | CAIKTTQPLYSNQPQHF | TGTGCCATCAAAACGACACAACCTCTATATAGCAATCAGCCCCAGCATTTT
TRBJ2-3 | - | TRBV7-2 | TRBD2 | CASSLALRASGSRSDTQYF | TGTGCCAGCAGCTTAGCGCTTCGGGCTAGCGGGTCAAGGTCAGATACGCAGTATTTT
TRBJ2-5 | few | TRBV6-1 | - | CASTPDGPWVQQETQYF | TGTGCCAGCACCCCAGATGGACCATGGGTTCAGCAAGAGACCCAGTACTTC
TRBJ2-3 | - | TRBV7-9 | - | CASSLAGGQEYF | TGTGCCAGCAGCTTAGCGGGGGGGCAGGAGTATTTT
TRBJ2-7 | - | TRBV27 | - | CASSLGRGTHEQYF | TGTGCCAGCAGTTTAGGTCGGGGAACCCACGAGCAGTACTTC
TRBJ1-5 | - | TRBV27 | - | CASSFGLSALKHF | TGTGCCAGCAGTTTCGGTTTGTCGGCACTCAAGCATTTT
TRBJ2-7 | many | TRBV4-3 | - | CASSQDISGTYEQYF | TGCGCCAGCAGCCAAGATATATCCGGTACCTACGAGCAGTACTTC
TRBJ2-5 | few | TRBV20-1 | - | CSARAWQETQYF | TGCAGTGCTAGAGCCTGGCAAGAGACCCAGTACTTC
TRBJ2-7 | - | TRBV15 | - | CATSRDLGIHYEQYF | TGTGCCACCAGCAGAGATCTTGGGATTCACTACGAGCAGTACTTC
TRBJ2-7 | - | TRBV27 | TRBD2 | CASSFRASGSSHEQYF | TGTGCCAGCAGTTTCCGGGCTAGCGGGAGCTCCCACGAGCAGTACTTC
TRBJ2-5 | few | TRBV5-5 | - | CASSLAGERGTETQYF | TGTGCCAGCAGCTTGGCCGGGGAACGGGGCACCGAGACCCAGTACTTC
TRBJ1-5 | - | TRBV29-1 | - | CSVRRDGKNQPQHF | TGCAGCGTCCGCAGGGACGGCAAGAATCAGCCCCAGCATTTT
TRBJ2-1 | many | TRBV3-1 | - | CASSQEGNEQFF | TGTGCCAGCAGCCAAGAGGGCAATGAGCAGTTCTTC
TRBJ2-7 | - | TRBV7-2 | - | CASSSRGGARSYEQYF | TGTGCCAGCAGCTCCCGGGGTGGGGCCAGATCCTACGAGCAGTACTTC
TRBJ2-4 | - | TRBV9 | - | CASSAGTAKNIQYF | TGTGCCAGCAGCGCCGGGACCGCAAAAAACATTCAGTACTTC
TRBJ2-7 | few | TRBV6-1 | - | CASSGAEPYEQYF | TGTGCCAGCAGTGGGGCAGAGCCCTACGAGCAGTACTTC
TRBJ2-3 | few | TRBV20-1 | - | CSAIIADTQYF | TGCAGTGCTATAATTGCAGATACGCAGTATTTT
TRBJ2-1 | few | TRBV24-1 | TRBD1 | CATSEPTGGGKDNEQFF | TGTGCCACCAGTGAGCCTACAGGGGGCGGTAAGGACAATGAGCAGTTCTTC
TRBJ2-1 | - | TRBV7-6 | - | CASSLTTSSGTYNEQFF | TGTGCCAGCAGCTTAACCACTAGTAGCGGAACCTACAATGAGCAGTTCTTC